The entry that follows covers one T cell receptor beta chain sequence. The antigen it binds to is not known. Base qualities were left out, and no much larger clone turns up one base away. This record belongs to a study of T-cell memory formation after mild COVID-19 (dated by TCRdb to the early 2020s). Background for the entire study: TCR sequence clusters from the two donors were largely donor specific. The cohort comprised two young, previously healthy adult volunteers, one female and one male. In two donors, T-cell clones that expanded and contracted after mild COVID-19 were followed by sequencing TCRalpha and TCRbeta repertoires longitudinally. Paper-wide results and their limitations: SARS-CoV-2 specificity was not confirmed for the second-wave clones peaking on day 37. The study included only two mild cases, and larger cohorts that include severe cases with pre-infection samples were judged to be necessary. From day 15 to 85, contracting clones showed balanced CD4/CD8 phenotypes, whereas a second wave of clones that expanded from day 15 to 37 leaned towards CD4+. Some responding clones were detected in pre-infection memory, which suggested that pre-existing cross-reactive memory T cells had joined the SARS-CoV-2 response. Contracting CD4+ clones appeared mostly in the CM and EM memory subsets, whereas CD8+ clones were enriched in EMRA.

PBMCs were isolated by Ficoll-Paque density gradient centrifugation. The instrument was an Illumina NovaSeq 6000. Using 5'RACE with constant-segment primers, TCRalpha and TCRbeta cDNA libraries were constructed, with sample barcodes and unique molecular identifiers added in the process. RNA was extracted from every sample with Trizol reagent. Library amplification was performed in two PCR steps, and a second sample barcode and Illumina TruSeq adapters were introduced in the second step. Sequencing of the libraries was done on an Illumina NovaSeq, producing 2 x 150 bp paired-end reads. The study's own analysis went as follows. The reads were demultiplexed and collapsed into UMI-guided consensus sequences using migec v1.2.7. With mixcr v2.1.11, UMI consensuses were aligned to TRA and TRB V and J templates and assembled into clonotypes. Expanded or contracted clonotypes were those called significant by both edgeR and NoisET, with noise models trained on biological replicates. edgeR calls used a false discovery rate-adjusted p below 0.01 and a log2 fold-change threshold of 1. As an exploratory analysis of dynamics, max-normalized trajectories of the 1000 most abundant clonotypes were examined by PCA with hierarchical clustering. Separately sequenced CD4+ and CD8+ repertoires were used to assign a CD4 or CD8 phenotype to each responding clone. In-frame beta chains were kept once TCRdb had trimmed the public reads at Q25 with fastp and called clones with MiXCR. Rows with one shared CDR3 protein collapse into an entry with the most common genes and DNA. None of the V and J calls come from the authors' own analysis; TCRdb made them. The sample records over 120,000 distinct CDR3 sequences, less than 25% of which are singletons. The ten largest clonotypes hold roughly a quarter of the sample.

As encoded in the germline V gene, CDR1 is SQVTM while CDR2 is ANQGSEA. For this chain, trimming is 0 bases at the V end and 5 bases at the J end, and the number of junction bases without a gene match is 13. The CDR3 sequence holds 17 residues, the cysteine and phenylalanine included. Only CDR3 DNA remains: 51 bases, in frame from the first base. Sequenced: PBMCs or a T cell subset sorted from them (not recorded which). This receptor was obtained from an adult woman who had mild COVID-19 (a few samples of this study predate the infection). The sample titles of this study are shuffled in the database, so cell type and time point are left out; the donor was told from shared clones. In this chain, TRBV29-1 is recombined with TRBJ2-5; 9 central bases correspond to TRBD2. CDR3 protein: CSVEDPRLAGIMETQYF. The DNA is as follows: TGCAGCGTTGAAGATCCTCGCCTAGCGGGAATAATGGAGACCCAGTACTTC.